Detailed here is one TCR beta chain. Antigen: not known. Amplification by 5'RACE using constant-segment primers produced TCR alpha and TCR beta cDNA libraries that carried sample barcodes and UMIs. MiXCR, applied by TCRdb to the 5' RACE reads, yields one record per CDR3 protein. The repertoire holds around 250,000 distinct CDR3 sequences, with 8% to 9.5% as singletons. This CDR3 has 17 amino acids. Germline CDR1 reads MGHRA; CDR2 reads YSYEKL. Trimming removed 1 base from V and 8 bases from J, with 23 bases in between. The data stem from a study of T-cell memory formation after mild COVID-19. The overall study: Among the donors, TCR clusters were largely specific to each donor. Findings of the study overall: There were some responding clones in pre-infection memory, which suggested that cross-reactive memory had joined. Clones that contracted from day 15 to 85 had balanced CD4/CD8; later expanders were CD4+ biased.

The material sequenced was PBMCs or a T cell subset sorted from them (not recorded which). The receptor's source is a man between 18 and 29 years old who had mild COVID-19 (a few samples of this study predate the infection). Cell type and time point are not known. V gene TRBV4-1 combines with J gene TRBJ1-2; maybe TRBD1 (5 bases). For the CDR3, the DNA is TGCGCCAGCAGCCAAGGCGAAGGCACGGGACGCAGGTCCGGCTACACCTTC. Amino acid sequence: CASSQGEGTGRRSGYTF.